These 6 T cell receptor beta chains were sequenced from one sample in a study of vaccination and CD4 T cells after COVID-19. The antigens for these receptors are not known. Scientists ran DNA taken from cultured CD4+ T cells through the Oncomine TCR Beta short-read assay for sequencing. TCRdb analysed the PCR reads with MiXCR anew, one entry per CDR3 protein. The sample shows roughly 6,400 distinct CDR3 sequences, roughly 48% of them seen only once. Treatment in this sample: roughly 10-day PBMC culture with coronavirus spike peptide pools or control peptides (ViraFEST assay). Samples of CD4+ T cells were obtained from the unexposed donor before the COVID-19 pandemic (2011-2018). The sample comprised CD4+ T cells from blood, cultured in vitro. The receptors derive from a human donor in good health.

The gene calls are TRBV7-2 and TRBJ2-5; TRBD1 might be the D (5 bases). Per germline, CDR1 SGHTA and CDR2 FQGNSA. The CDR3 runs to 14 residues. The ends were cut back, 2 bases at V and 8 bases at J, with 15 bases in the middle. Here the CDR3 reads CASSLWQVRGTQYF. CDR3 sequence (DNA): TGTGCCAGCAGCTTATGGCAGGTAAGGGGAACCCAGTACTTC.

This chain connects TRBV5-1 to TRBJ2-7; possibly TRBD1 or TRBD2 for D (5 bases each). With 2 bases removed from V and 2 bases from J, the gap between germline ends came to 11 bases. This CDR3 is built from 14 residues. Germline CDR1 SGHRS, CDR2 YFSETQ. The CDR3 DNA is TGCGCCAGCAGCTTCCAGGGAGCTCCCTACGAGCAGTACTTC. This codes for CASSFQGAPYEQYF. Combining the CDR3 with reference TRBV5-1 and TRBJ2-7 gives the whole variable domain KAGVTQTPRYLIKTRGQQVTLSCSPISGHRSVSWYQQTPGQGLQFLFEYFSETQRNKGNFPGRFSGRQFSNSRSEMNVSTLELGDSALYLCASSFQGAPYEQYFGPGTRLTVT.

The CDR3 reads CASSIDRANTGELFF. The CDR3 nucleotides read TGTGCCAGTAGTATAGACAGGGCGAACACCGGGGAGCTGTTTTTT. The chain combines TRBV19 with TRBJ2-2; D is possibly TRBD1 (5 bases). The CDR3 length is 15 residues. Germline V CDR1 and CDR2: LNHDA, SQIVND (reference sequence). The germline V and J ends were trimmed by 0 bases and 0 bases, with 5 bases remaining between them.

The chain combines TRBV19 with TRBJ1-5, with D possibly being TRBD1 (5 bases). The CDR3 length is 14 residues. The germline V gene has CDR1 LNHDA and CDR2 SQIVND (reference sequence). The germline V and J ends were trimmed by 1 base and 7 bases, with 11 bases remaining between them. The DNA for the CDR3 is TGTGCCAGTAGTATAGTCACAGGAGGACAGCCCCAGCATTTT. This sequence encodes CASSIVTGGQPQHF.

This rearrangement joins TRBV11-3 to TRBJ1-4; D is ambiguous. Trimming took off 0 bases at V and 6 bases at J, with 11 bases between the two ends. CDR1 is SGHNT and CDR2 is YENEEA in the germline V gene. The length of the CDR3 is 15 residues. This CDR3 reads CASSLEEVDDEKLFF. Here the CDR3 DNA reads TGTGCCAGCAGCTTAGAAGAGGTGGATGATGAAAAACTGTTTTTT.

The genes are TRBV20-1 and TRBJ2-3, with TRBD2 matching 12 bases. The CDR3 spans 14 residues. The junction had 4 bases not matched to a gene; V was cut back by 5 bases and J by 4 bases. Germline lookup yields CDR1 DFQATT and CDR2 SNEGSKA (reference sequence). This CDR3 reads CSAGGLAGADTQYF. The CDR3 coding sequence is TGCAGTGCTGGGGGACTAGCGGGCGCAGATACGCAGTATTTT.